This T cell receptor beta chain was retrieved from a study of T-cell memory formation after mild COVID-19 (dated by TCRdb to the early 2020s). For the wider study: TCR sequence clusters from the two donors were found to be largely donor specific. In a couple of donors, T-cell clones that expanded and contracted after mild COVID-19 were tracked by sequencing TCRalpha and TCRbeta repertoires over time. Two young, previously healthy adult volunteers made up the cohort, one male and one female.

A distance of 18 bases separates the germline ends of V and J, which lose 3 bases and 9 bases respectively. Reading the germline V gene gives CDR1 SGHRS and CDR2 YFSETQ. The CDR3, from cysteine to phenylalanine, totals 14 residues. CDR3 DNA is the only sequence kept; it has 42 bases, read in frame from the first base. PBMCs were isolated by Ficoll-Paque density gradient centrifugation. TCRdb shows the sequencer as Illumina NovaSeq 6000. TCRalpha and TCRbeta cDNA libraries were constructed by 5'RACE with constant-segment primers, with sample barcodes and unique molecular identifiers being introduced. RNA was extracted from every sample with Trizol reagent. Library amplification was performed in two PCR steps, and a second sample barcode and Illumina TruSeq adapters were introduced in the second step. Sequencing of libraries was performed on an Illumina NovaSeq with 2 x 150 bp paired-end reads. The source study handled its data this way. Reads were demultiplexed and collapsed into UMI-guided consensus sequences with migec v1.2.7. Using mixcr v2.1.11, the UMI consensuses were aligned to TRA and TRB V and J templates and assembled into clonotypes. Clonotypes were classified as expanded or contracted when called significant by both edgeR and NoisET, with noise models trained on biological replicates. For edgeR calls, the cutoffs were a false discovery rate-adjusted p below 0.01 and a log2 fold-change threshold of 1. As an exploratory analysis of dynamics, max-normalized trajectories of the 1000 most abundant clonotypes were examined by PCA with hierarchical clustering. Each responding clone was given a CD4 or CD8 phenotype based on the CD4+ and CD8+ repertoires, which had been sequenced separately. The public reads were reprocessed in TCRdb via fastp at Q25 and MiXCR, keeping in-frame beta chains. A single entry per CDR3 protein holds the most common genes and DNA from its merged rows. It is TCRdb's table, rather than the study itself, that gives the V and J calls and clone size. The table for this sample lists around 470,000 distinct CDR3 sequences; about 19% of them were counted only once. Of the sample, 7.5% to 10% falls within the top ten clones.

Comment on this clonotype: Its recognized antigen is unknown. Base qualities were left out, and no much larger clone turns up one base away.

Results the study describes overall, beyond this receptor: SARS-CoV-2 specificity of the second-wave clones peaking on day 37 was not confirmed. From day 15 to 85, contracting clones showed balanced CD4/CD8 phenotypes, whereas a second wave of clones that expanded from day 15 to 37 leaned towards CD4+. Contracting CD4+ clones appeared mostly in the CM and EM memory subsets, whereas CD8+ clones were enriched in EMRA. The detection of some responding clones in pre-infection memory suggests that pre-existing cross-reactive memory T cells joined the SARS-CoV-2 response. Only a couple of mild cases were covered in the study, and larger cohorts including severe cases with pre-infection samples were considered necessary.

The chain links TRBV5-1 with TRBJ1-2; the D gene is unclear. What was sequenced was PBMCs or a T cell subset sorted from them (not recorded which). The receptor comes from an adult woman who had mild COVID-19 (a few samples of this study predate the infection). The sample titles of this study are shuffled in the database, so cell type and time point are left out; the donor was told from shared clones. The DNA sequence is as follows: TGCGCCAGCAGCTCGGAGGCTACCAGCCGGAGCTACACCTTC. The translation is CASSSEATSRSYTF.